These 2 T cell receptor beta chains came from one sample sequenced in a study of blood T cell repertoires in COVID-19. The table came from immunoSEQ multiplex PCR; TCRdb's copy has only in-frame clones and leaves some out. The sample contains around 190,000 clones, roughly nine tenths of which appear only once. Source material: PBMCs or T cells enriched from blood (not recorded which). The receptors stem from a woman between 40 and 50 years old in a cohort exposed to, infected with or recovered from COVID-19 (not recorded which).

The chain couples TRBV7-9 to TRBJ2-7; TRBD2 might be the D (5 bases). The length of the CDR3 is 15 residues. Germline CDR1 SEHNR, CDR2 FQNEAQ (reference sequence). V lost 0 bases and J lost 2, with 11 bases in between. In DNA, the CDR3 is TGTGCCAGCAGCTTAGCGGACCCGGAGGCCTACGAGCAGTACTTC. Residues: CASSLADPEAYEQYF.

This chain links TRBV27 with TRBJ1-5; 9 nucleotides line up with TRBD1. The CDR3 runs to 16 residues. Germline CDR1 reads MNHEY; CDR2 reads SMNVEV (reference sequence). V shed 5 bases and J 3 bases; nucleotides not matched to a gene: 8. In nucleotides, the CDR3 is TGTGCCAGCAGTCCGAGGGACAGGGCAAACAATCAGCCCCAGCATTTT. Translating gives CASSPRDRANNQPQHF.